This entry lists 22 T cell receptor beta chains sequenced from one sample in a study of cytomegalovirus exposure and HLA in healthy donors. Primers for the PCR totalled 60 Vbeta and 13 Jbeta. Only in-frame clones appear in the TCRdb table, and some are missing; sequencing was by immunoSEQ multiplex PCR. The data show some 99,000 clones, 60% to 80% seen once. The sample taken for sequencing was PBMCs. These receptors were obtained from a female donor in good health and CMV-seronegative.

This clone was counted a single time. The chain employs TRBV5-1 and TRBJ1-4, with D uncertain. Germline CDR1 is SGHRS and CDR2 is YFSETQ. Trimming shortened V by 8 bases and J by 0 bases, and 11 bases separated the two germline ends. The CDR3 totals 14 residues. The CDR3 sequence is CASCRLSTNEKLFF. CDR3 DNA: TGCGCCAGTTGCAGACTCTCAACTAATGAAAAACTGTTTTTT.

This clone was seen only a few times. The rearrangement uses TRBV5-6 and TRBJ1-4; perhaps TRBD1 as D (6 bases). From germline, CDR1 is SGHDT and CDR2 YYEEEE. Trimming left V 0 bases short and J 8 bases short, with 8 bases between. The CDR3 runs to 13 residues. This chain's CDR3 is CASSLEGVEKLFF. DNA of the CDR3: TGTGCCAGCAGCTTGGAGGGGGTCGAAAAACTGTTTTTT.

This clone was detected only a few times. The chain recombines TRBV18 with TRBJ1-2; 7 bases agree with TRBD1. The ends lost 6 bases at V and 7 bases at J; junction bases unmatched: 11. The CDR3 extends over 14 amino acids. Germline CDR1 KGHSH, CDR2 LQKENI. The CDR3 loop reads CASSDGSGGIGYTF. For the CDR3, the DNA is TGTGCCAGCTCGGACGGGTCAGGGGGTATTGGCTACACCTTC.

The rearrangement links TRBV16 to TRBJ1-5, with D hard to call. Deletions cut 4 bases from V and 0 bases from J, with 7 bases between. The CDR3 is made up of 14 amino acids. CDR1 KGHSY and CDR2 FQNENV come from the germline V gene. This chain's CDR3 is CASSRVSSNQPQHF. In DNA form, the CDR3 reads TGTGCCAGCAGCCGAGTTAGTAGCAATCAGCCCCAGCATTTT.

The V and J genes are TRBV30 and TRBJ2-7; no definite D call. The V end lost 2 bases, the J end lost 5 bases, and 13 bases lay between the germline ends. The germline CDR1 and CDR2 sequences are GTSNPN and SVGIG (reference sequence). The CDR3 runs to 13 residues. The DNA of the CDR3 is TGTGCCTGGAGTCCTCCTAATCTGCACGAGCAGTACTTC. Translated: CAWSPPNLHEQYF.

V gene TRBV6-5 combines with J gene TRBJ1-1; D is perhaps TRBD1 (5 bases). Trimming took off 3 bases at V and 4 bases at J, with 9 bases between the two ends. The germline gives CDR1 MNHEY, CDR2 SVGAGI. This CDR3 comprises 13 residues. Written as DNA, the CDR3 is TGTGCCAGCAGTTATCAGGGCTCCACTGAAGCTTTCTTT. Amino acid sequence: CASSYQGSTEAFF.

The chain couples TRBV6-5 to TRBJ2-5; D is perhaps TRBD2 (6 bases). V lost 7 bases, J lost 4 bases, and 10 bases lay in between. The V gene's germline CDR1 is MNHEY and CDR2 SVGAGI. This CDR3 is built from 12 residues. In DNA form, the CDR3 reads TGTGCCAGCATGGAGGGAACAGAGACCCAGTACTTC. Translated, it gives CASMEGTETQYF.

This clone was detected only a few times. This sequence joins TRBV10-2 and TRBJ1-5; no firm D call. Deletions cut 0 bases from V and 7 bases from J, with 7 bases between. CDR1 is WSHSY, CDR2 SAAADI, per germline. The CDR3 spans 13 residues. Here the CDR3 reads CASSESLRQPQHF. The CDR3 bases are TGCGCCAGCAGTGAGTCCCTTAGACAGCCCCAGCATTTT.

This chain connects TRBV2 to TRBJ1-1, with TRBD1 as a possible D gene (5 bases). Germline values: CDR1 SNHLY, CDR2 FYNNEI. The CDR3 is 11 residues long. V lost 8 bases and J 6 bases, leaving 10 bases between the germline ends. Written as DNA, the CDR3 is TGTGCCAGCGGCAGGGTGCCTGAAGCTTTCTTT. Protein: CASGRVPEAFF. The variable domain in full, completed from reference TRBV2 and TRBJ1-1, reads EPEVTQTPSHQVTQMGQEVILRCVPISNHLYFYWYRQILGQKVEFLVSFYNNEISEKSEIFDDQFSVERPDGSNFTLKIRSTKLEDSAMYFCASGRVPEAFFGQGTRLTVV.

The chain combines TRBV19 with TRBJ2-1; D gene uncertain. CDR3 length: 13 residues. Trimming removed 5 bases from V and 0 bases from J, with 5 bases in between. The germline gives CDR1 LNHDA, CDR2 SQIVND (reference sequence). The CDR3 loop reads CASSPSSYNEQFF. As DNA, the CDR3 is TGTGCCAGTAGTCCTAGCTCCTACAATGAGCAGTTCTTC.

The chain couples TRBV29-1 to TRBJ2-3, with a tentative D call TRBD2 (6 bases). Germline V CDR1 and CDR2: SQVTM, ANQGSEA. V lost 4 bases, J lost 2 bases, and 22 bases lay in between. The CDR3 has 17 residues. The CDR3 loop reads CSVVLLGRGTPTDTQYF. The DNA of the CDR3 is TGCAGCGTTGTGCTCCTAGGTCGGGGGACTCCCACAGATACGCAGTATTTT.

This clone appeared a few times. The rearrangement uses TRBV9 and TRBJ1-2; D unclear. The germline gives CDR1 SGDLS, CDR2 YYNGEE. The V end was cut by 0 bases, the J end by 7 bases, with 10 bases between. This CDR3 is 13 amino acids long. The CDR3 DNA reads TGTGCCAGCAGCGTAGCCGGACTTTTTGGCTACACCTTC. As protein: CASSVAGLFGYTF.

The chain recombines TRBV29-1 with TRBJ1-1; 7 nucleotides agree with TRBD1. The CDR3 runs to 13 residues. CDR1 is SQVTM, CDR2 ANQGSEA, per germline. The ends lost 6 bases at V and 4 bases at J; junction bases unmatched: 8. The DNA for the CDR3 is TGCAGCGTCGAAAGACAGGGAGGCACTGAAGCTTTCTTT. Amino acids: CSVERQGGTEAFF.

This chain joins TRBV6-5 and TRBJ2-7, with 7 bases matching TRBD1. Germline CDR1 is MNHEY and CDR2 is SVGAGI. The CDR3 is 14 residues long. The J segment lost 2 bases and the V segment lost 5 bases, leaving 6 bases of the junction unmatched. CDR3 nucleotides: TGTGCCAGCAGTGGTCGACAGGGCCCCTACGAGCAGTACTTC. Translation: CASSGRQGPYEQYF.

This clone was seen only a few times. This chain joins TRBV19 and TRBJ1-5, with TRBD1 as a possible D gene (6 bases). The CDR3 consists of 16 residues. Germline assignment: CDR1 LNHDA and CDR2 SQIVND (reference sequence). Trimming removed 5 bases at V and 0 bases at J, with 14 bases between. The CDR3 is CASSSPGHLSNQPQHF. The CDR3 coding sequence is TGTGCCAGTAGTTCTCCGGGACACCTTAGCAATCAGCCCCAGCATTTT.

The gene calls are TRBV7-2 and TRBJ1-6; D unresolved. This CDR3 has 12 residues. The ends were cut back, 6 bases at V and 3 bases at J, with 3 bases in the middle. Germline CDR1 reads SGHTA; CDR2 reads FQGNSA. The CDR3 protein is CASSHYNSPLHF. As DNA, the CDR3 is TGTGCCAGCAGTCACTATAATTCACCCCTCCACTTT.

This clone appeared a few times. The CDR3 spells CASSYSGRGTDTQYF. Here the CDR3 DNA reads TGTGCCAGCAGCTACAGCGGGAGGGGAACAGATACGCAGTATTTT. This chain connects TRBV7-9 to TRBJ2-3; 10 nucleotides match TRBD2. CDR3 size: 15 residues. V shed 4 bases and J 3 bases; nucleotides not matched to a gene: 4. Germline CDR1 SEHNR, CDR2 FQNEAQ (reference sequence).

The chain joins TRBV7-2 to TRBJ2-5; D not resolved. The V gene's germline CDR1 is SGHTA and CDR2 FQGNSA. Trimming shortened V by 5 bases and J by 5 bases, and 12 bases separated the two germline ends. The CDR3 sequence is 13 residues long. The CDR3 region is CASSLAPQETQYF. The CDR3 DNA sequence: TGTGCCAGCAGCCTTGCCCCGCAGGAGACCCAGTACTTC.

The chain joins TRBV6-6 to TRBJ1-1, with TRBD1 matching over 7 bases. J was trimmed by 4 bases and V by 8 bases; bases with no gene match: 7. This CDR3 is built from 13 residues. The germline V gene has CDR1 MNHNY and CDR2 SVGAGI (reference sequence). The CDR3 reads CASPDTGVTEAFF. In DNA, the CDR3 is TGTGCCAGCCCTGATACAGGGGTCACTGAAGCTTTCTTT.

The J gene is TRBJ2-3, the V gene TRBV9, with D hard to call. CDR3 length: 13 residues. The V end lost 2 bases, the J end lost 0 bases, and 4 bases lay between the germline ends. The germline CDR1 and CDR2 sequences are SGDLS and YYNGEE. DNA for the CDR3: TGTGCCAGCAGCGTCTCTAGCACAGATACGCAGTATTTT. Encoded protein: CASSVSSTDTQYF.

The chain has TRBV10-3 and TRBJ2-7; possible D gene TRBD2, 5 bases. CDR1 ENHRY and CDR2 SYGVKD come from the germline V gene. The V end lost 9 bases, the J end lost 3 bases, and 15 bases lay between the germline ends. The CDR3 is made up of 13 amino acids. For the CDR3, the DNA is TGTGCCATAAGTCTCGGGGAGCACTACGAGCAGTACTTC. Protein product: CAISLGEHYEQYF.

This chain connects TRBV5-4 to TRBJ1-2; D gene uncertain. Trimming took 0 bases from V and 6 from J, leaving 15 bases between them. The CDR3 consists of 15 residues. Germline values: CDR1 SGHNT, CDR2 YYREEE (reference sequence). The CDR3: CASSLGPQAGHGYTF. The CDR3 DNA is TGTGCCAGCAGCTTGGGGCCTCAGGCCGGTCATGGCTACACCTTC.